These 23 T cell receptor beta chains originate from one sample sequenced in a study of blood T cell repertoires in COVID-19. Clones were read by immunoSEQ multiplex PCR, and TCRdb kept only the in-frame ones, dropping some. Seen here are about 73,000 clones, over 65% observed once, and the top ten hold roughly 4.5%. The specimen was peripheral blood. The receptors were gathered from a woman aged 55-69 years with acute or convalescent COVID-19.

The chain's CDR3 is CASSPASGGYNEQFF. The CDR3 DNA sequence: TGTGCCAGCAGCCCGGCTAGCGGGGGTTACAATGAGCAGTTCTTC. The chain recombines TRBV7-3 with TRBJ2-1; TRBD2 agrees at 10 bases. The CDR3 is 15 residues long. Trimming took 5 bases from V and 4 from J; bases not matched to a gene: 5. The V gene's germline CDR1 is SGHTA and CDR2 FQGTGA.

The rearrangement uses TRBV27 and TRBJ2-1; TRBD2 aligns across 9 bases. V lost 3 bases, J lost 5 bases, and 5 bases stayed unmatched. The CDR3 has 15 residues. CDR1 is MNHEY and CDR2 is SMNVEV in the germline V gene (reference sequence). For the CDR3, the DNA is TGTGCCAGCAGTTTCGGCGGGAGGGGAAACAATGAGCAGTTCTTC. Translated, it gives CASSFGGRGNNEQFF.

The chain carries TRBV19 and TRBJ2-1; D might be TRBD2 (6 bases). The CDR3 contains 15 residues. V was shortened by 6 bases and J by 4 bases, with 16 bases between the two germline ends. The germline gives CDR1 LNHDA, CDR2 SQIVND (reference sequence). CDR3: CASSELATKYNEQFF. Written as DNA, the CDR3 is TGTGCCAGTAGCGAGCTAGCGACTAAGTACAATGAGCAGTTCTTC.

CDR3 sequence: CASSFKPGGYEQYF. CDR3 DNA sequence: TGTGCCAGCAGTTTCAAGCCCGGGGGATACGAGCAGTACTTC. The rearrangement links TRBV27 to TRBJ2-7, with D maybe TRBD2 (6 bases). With 3 bases removed from V and 4 bases from J, the gap between germline ends came to 13 bases. CDR1 and CDR2 (germline): MNHEY, SMNVEV (reference sequence). The length of the CDR3 is 14 residues.

The genes are TRBV19 and TRBJ1-1, with D possibly TRBD1 on 6 matching bases. Trimming took off 9 bases at V and 6 bases at J, with 20 bases between the two ends. Germline values: CDR1 LNHDA, CDR2 SQIVND (reference sequence). This CDR3 comprises 14 residues. The CDR3 DNA is TGTGCCAGCAATAGGGCAGGGGTCCCACCTGAAGCTTTCTTT. Its translation: CASNRAGVPPEAFF. The full variable domain, rest sourced from reference TRBV19 and TRBJ1-1, is DGGITQSPKYLFRKEGQNVTLSCEQNLNHDAMYWYRQDPGQGLRLIYYSQIVNDFQKGDIAEGYSVSREKKESFPLTVTSAQKNPTAFYLCASNRAGVPPEAFFGQGTRLTVV.

V is TRBV28 and J is TRBJ2-7; 7 bases are shared with TRBD2. The CDR3 has 15 amino acids. Germline CDR1 and CDR2: MDHEN and SYDVKM. Trimming took 6 bases from V and 4 from J; bases not matched to a gene: 12. The CDR3, as DNA: TGTGCCAGCAGCGTCCGAGGCGGGGGAGCTTACGAGCAGTACTTC. Translation: CASSVRGGGAYEQYF.

The chain couples TRBV5-8 to TRBJ1-5, with D possibly being TRBD1 (5 bases). The CDR3 runs to 12 residues. The V and J ends lost 2 bases and 6 bases respectively, with 6 bases between them. Germline values: CDR1 SGHTS, CDR2 YDEGEE. CDR3 region: CASSFGAQPQHF. The DNA of the CDR3 is TGTGCCAGCAGCTTTGGGGCTCAGCCCCAGCATTTT.

The V and J genes are TRBV2 and TRBJ1-6, with D uncertain. The V gene's germline CDR1 is SNHLY and CDR2 FYNNEI. This CDR3 has 15 residues. Trimming removed 2 bases at V and 10 bases at J, with 15 bases between. This CDR3 is CASSELGVWRSPLHF. The CDR3 coding sequence is TGTGCCAGCAGTGAACTCGGGGTTTGGCGATCACCCCTCCACTTT.

The rearrangement links TRBV3-1 (or the pseudogene TRBV3-2) to TRBJ1-2; TRBD1 agrees at 7 bases. The junction had 11 bases not matched to a gene; V was cut back by 2 bases and J by 2 bases. Germline V gives CDR1 LGHDT, CDR2 YNNKEL (reference sequence). The length of the CDR3 is 17 residues. DNA for the CDR3: TGTGCCAGCAGCCAAAACCGCGACAGGGCTCGGAACTATGGCTACACCTTC. Its protein is CASSQNRDRARNYGYTF.

The V call is TRBV3-1 (or the pseudogene TRBV3-2), the J call TRBJ1-2; a possible D gene is TRBD1 (6 bases). V lost 3 bases to trimming and J lost 8 bases, with 25 bases between them. Per the germline V gene, CDR1 is LGHDT and CDR2 is YNNKEL (reference sequence). This CDR3 is built from 17 residues. CDR3 sequence reads: CASSHAGTRDLSYGYTF. CDR3 bases: TGTGCCAGCAGCCACGCCGGGACACGCGACCTCAGTTACGGCTACACCTTC.

The genes are TRBV9 and TRBJ2-3, with 12 bases that match TRBD2. The junction had 0 bases not matched to a gene; V was cut back by 0 bases and J by 1 base. The CDR3 length is 16 residues. Germline assignment: CDR1 SGDLS and CDR2 YYNGEE. CDR3 nucleotides: TGTGCCAGCAGCGTAGGACTAGCGGGGGGCACAGATACGCAGTATTTT. This codes for CASSVGLAGGTDTQYF.

CDR3 DNA: TGTGCCAGCACCCAAGGAAGGGGCGGCTACACCTTC. The encoded protein is CASTQGRGGYTF. The chain recombines TRBV28 with TRBJ1-2; TRBD1 might be the D (5 bases). The CDR3 runs 12 residues. V gave up 7 bases and J gave up 8 bases, with 14 bases separating them. Germline CDR1 is MDHEN and CDR2 is SYDVKM.

The gene calls are TRBV10-3 and TRBJ1-5; the D gene is possibly TRBD1 (6 bases). The germline CDR1 and CDR2 sequences are ENHRY and SYGVKD. V was trimmed by 2 bases and J by 11 bases, leaving 19 bases between them. The CDR3 has 15 residues. The CDR3 is CAISESVGGVLAQHF. The DNA for the CDR3 is TGTGCCATCAGTGAGAGTGTAGGGGGAGTCCTAGCCCAGCATTTT.

Points on this clone: Different DNA sequences within this sample yield the same CDR3. The genes are TRBV9 and TRBJ1-3; D may be TRBD1 (5 bases). V was clipped by 0 bases and J by 1 base, with 8 bases between them. The CDR3 has 15 residues. Looked up from germline, CDR1 is SGDLS and CDR2 is YYNGEE. The CDR3 sequence: CASSVDAGSGNTIYF. CDR3 DNA sequence: TGTGCCAGCAGCGTAGACGCAGGGTCTGGAAACACCATATATTTT.

This clone was detected only a few times. The CDR3 loop reads CASSTRYLYLYGYTF. CDR3 DNA sequence: TGTGCCAGCAGCACGCGATACCTCTATCTCTATGGCTACACCTTC. V gene TRBV21-1 combines with J gene TRBJ1-2. TRBV21-1 is a pseudogene locus. CDR3 length: 15 residues.

The CDR3 is CSVSGTGGGQPQHF. The DNA of the CDR3 is TGCAGCGTTTCCGGGACAGGGGGCGGTCAGCCCCAGCATTTT. V and J are TRBV29-1 and TRBJ1-5; 12 positions match TRBD1. Germline CDR1 is SQVTM and CDR2 is ANQGSEA. This CDR3 has 14 amino acids. V trimming: 5 bases; J trimming: 6 bases; junction bases outside the gene matches: 5.

The chain links TRBV5-1 to TRBJ2-7; TRBD1 matches 9 bases. V trimming: 4 bases; J trimming: 3 bases; junction bases outside the gene matches: 8. The CDR3 has 15 amino acids. The germline V gene has CDR1 SGHRS and CDR2 YFSETQ. In DNA form, the CDR3 reads TGCGCCAGCAGCCGATTACCGGGACAGGGCTACGAGCAGTACTTC. Amino acids: CASSRLPGQGYEQYF. The variable domain in full, with the rest retrieved from reference TRBV5-1 and TRBJ2-7, is KAGVTQTPRYLIKTRGQQVTLSCSPISGHRSVSWYQQTPGQGLQFLFEYFSETQRNKGNFPGRFSGRQFSNSRSEMNVSTLELGDSALYLCASSRLPGQGYEQYFGPGTRLTVT.

J is TRBJ2-7 and V is TRBV29-1; D might be TRBD1 (5 bases). Trimming pared 4 bases from V and 7 bases from J, leaving 20 bases between. The length of the CDR3 is 14 residues. Germline V CDR1 and CDR2: SQVTM, ANQGSEA. The CDR3 sequence is CSVVSDSQAREQYF. CDR3 sequence (DNA): TGCAGCGTTGTTTCCGACAGCCAGGCGAGAGAGCAGTACTTC.

Only a few counts were recorded for this clone. V usage is TRBV5-1 and J usage is TRBJ2-2; perhaps TRBD2 as D (6 bases). With 4 bases removed from V and 3 bases from J, the gap between germline ends came to 13 bases. This CDR3 comprises 15 residues. Germline values: CDR1 SGHRS, CDR2 YFSETQ. CDR3 region: CASSGGTHYTGELFF. The CDR3 region has the DNA TGCGCCAGCAGCGGCGGGACTCATTACACCGGGGAGCTGTTTTTT.

This clone was seen a few times. This chain connects TRBV28 to TRBJ1-4; TRBD1 matches at 9 bases. The CDR3 is 16 residues long. Germline V gene data show CDR1 as MDHEN and CDR2 as SYDVKM. Trimming took 6 bases from V and 0 from J; bases not matched to a gene: 5. CDR3 sequence reads: CASRGTGISTNEKLFF. CDR3 sequence (DNA): TGTGCCAGCAGGGGGACAGGGATTTCAACTAATGAAAAACTGTTTTTT.

Only one count was recorded for this clone. V usage is TRBV4-1 and J usage is TRBJ2-2; D is possibly TRBD1 (5 bases). The CDR3 contains 16 residues. Germline values: CDR1 MGHRA, CDR2 YSYEKL. V lost 0 bases and J lost 6, with 14 bases in between. Here the CDR3 DNA reads TGCGCCAGCAGCCAAGAGAGCGCAGGGATGGCCGGGGAGCTGTTTTTT. Translating gives CASSQESAGMAGELFF.

This chain uses TRBV9 with TRBJ1-6; perhaps TRBD1 as D (6 bases). This CDR3 is 13 amino acids long. V lost 7 bases to trimming and J lost 3 bases, with 8 bases between them. Per the germline V gene, CDR1 is SGDLS and CDR2 is YYNGEE. CDR3 in DNA: TGTGCCAGCGGACAGCTCTATAATTCACCCCTCCACTTT. It codes for CASGQLYNSPLHF.

The CDR3 region has the DNA TGTGCCAGCAGCTCGGACAGGGGGAACTATGGCTACACCTTC. Translation: CASSSDRGNYGYTF. V is TRBV5-4 and J is TRBJ1-2; the match to TRBD1 covers 10 bases. Unmatched junction bases numbered 1, after V lost 3 bases and J lost 2 bases. Germline V gene sequence: CDR1 SGHNT, CDR2 YYREEE (reference sequence). The CDR3 contains 14 residues.